Below, 10 T cell receptor beta chains from the same sample are listed, as sequenced in a study of blood T cell repertoires in COVID-19. TCRdb's copy holds only in-frame clones and misses some; the assay was immunoSEQ multiplex PCR. The sample has just under 85,000 clones, over 70% seen once; the top ten hold around 15%. The sequencing input was peripheral blood. All receptors come from an older woman with acute or convalescent COVID-19.

In DNA, the CDR3 is TGCAGCGTTCGGCAGGGTTCATACGAGCAGTACTTC. Protein product: CSVRQGSYEQYF. V gene TRBV29-1 combines with J gene TRBJ2-7, with D perhaps TRBD1 (5 bases). Germline assignment: CDR1 SQVTM and CDR2 ANQGSEA. With 5 bases removed from V and 4 bases from J, the gap between germline ends came to 12 bases. CDR3 length: 12 residues.

The rearrangement links TRBV29-1 to TRBJ2-3; perhaps TRBD2 as D (5 bases). Trimming took off 2 bases at V and 6 bases at J, with 6 bases between the two ends. The CDR3 totals 11 residues. Germline V lookup: CDR1 SQVTM, CDR2 ANQGSEA. The CDR3 loop reads CSVELADTQYF. Written as DNA, the CDR3 is TGCAGCGTTGAACTAGCCGATACGCAGTATTTT.

The J gene is TRBJ1-3, the V gene TRBV6-6; 8 bases line up with TRBD1. Germline CDR1 and CDR2: MNHNY and SVGAGI (reference sequence). Unmatched junction bases numbered 9, after V lost 5 bases and J lost 0 bases. The CDR3 covers 17 residues. The CDR3 sequence: CASSQSGTGSSGNTIYF. CDR3 coding DNA: TGTGCCAGCAGTCAATCCGGGACAGGTTCCTCTGGAAACACCATATATTTT.

The chain couples TRBV9 to TRBJ2-7; 10 nucleotides line up with TRBD1. The germline gives CDR1 SGDLS, CDR2 YYNGEE. Trimming at V came to 2 bases and at J to 5 bases, leaving 7 bases not matched to a gene. This CDR3 has 15 residues. CDR3 protein: CASSVTGQGPHEQYF. The CDR3, as DNA: TGTGCCAGCAGCGTCACGGGACAGGGGCCCCACGAGCAGTACTTC.

This clone was counted a few times. V gene TRBV11-3 combines with J gene TRBJ1-2; D call uncertain. CDR1 is SGHNT, CDR2 YENEEA, per germline. The CDR3 contains 19 residues. The V end lost 1 base, the J end lost 2 bases, and 23 bases lay between the germline ends. This CDR3 is CASSLGTVWGGQENYGYTF. DNA for the CDR3: TGTGCCAGCAGCTTAGGAACGGTATGGGGAGGGCAGGAAAACTATGGCTACACCTTC.

This chain connects TRBV5-1 to TRBJ2-3; tentatively, D is TRBD2 (5 bases). The ends were cut back, 1 base at V and 1 base at J, with 10 bases in the middle. This CDR3 comprises 15 residues. Germline values: CDR1 SGHRS, CDR2 YFSETQ. Here the CDR3 reads CASSLSGIRTDTQYF. As DNA, the CDR3 is TGCGCCAGCAGCTTGAGCGGAATACGCACAGATACGCAGTATTTT.

This rearrangement joins TRBV6-5 to TRBJ1-2; D gene unclear. Germline CDR1 is MNHEY and CDR2 is SVGAGI. The CDR3 loop spans 14 amino acids. V lost 4 bases and J lost 2, with 11 bases in between. CDR3 sequence: CASSSPGVNYGYTF. CDR3 DNA sequence: TGTGCCAGCAGTTCCCCCGGGGTCAACTATGGCTACACCTTC.

This clone was observed a handful of times. The J gene is TRBJ1-2, the V gene TRBV6-5; 8 bases line up with TRBD1. V was pared by 9 bases and J by 8 bases, with 14 bases of the junction left unmatched. The CDR3 extends over 14 amino acids. Germline CDR1 is MNHEY and CDR2 is SVGAGI. CDR3 nucleotide sequence: TGTGCCAGTCGACCGGACAGGGTGGTTGGCGGCTACACCTTC. Translating gives CASRPDRVVGGYTF.

The chain links TRBV3-1 (or the pseudogene TRBV3-2) to TRBJ1-5; tentative D call: TRBD1 (5 bases). V dropped 1 base and J dropped 6 bases, with 10 bases sitting between them. The CDR3 sequence is 14 residues long. Germline CDR1 is LGHDT and CDR2 is YNNKEL (reference sequence). This CDR3 reads CASSQGLGGQPQHF. The CDR3 region has the DNA TGTGCCAGCAGCCAAGGGCTGGGGGGTCAGCCCCAGCATTTT.

The sample holds one count of this clone. The junction departs from the called germline gene at one end, perhaps through a read error. The chain joins TRBV7-7 to TRBJ2-2; D ambiguous. The CDR3 runs 16 residues. CDR1 and CDR2 (germline): SSHAT, FNYEAQ (reference sequence). In nucleotides, the CDR3 is TGTGCTAGCAGCTTAGGTGTTCAGGCAATGACCGGGGAGCTGTTTTTT. It is translated as CASSLGVQAMTGELFF.